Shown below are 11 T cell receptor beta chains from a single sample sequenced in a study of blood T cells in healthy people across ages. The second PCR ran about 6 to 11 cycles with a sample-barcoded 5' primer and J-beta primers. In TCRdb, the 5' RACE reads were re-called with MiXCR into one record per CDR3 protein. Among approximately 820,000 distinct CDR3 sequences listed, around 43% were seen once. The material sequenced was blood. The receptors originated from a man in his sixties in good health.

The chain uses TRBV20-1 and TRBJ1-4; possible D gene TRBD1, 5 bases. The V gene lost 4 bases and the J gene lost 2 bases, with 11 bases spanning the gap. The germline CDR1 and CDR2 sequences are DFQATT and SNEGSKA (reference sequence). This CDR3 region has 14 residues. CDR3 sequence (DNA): TGCAGTGCTACCCAGGGTCTTACTAATGAAAAACTGTTTTTT. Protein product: CSATQGLTNEKLFF.

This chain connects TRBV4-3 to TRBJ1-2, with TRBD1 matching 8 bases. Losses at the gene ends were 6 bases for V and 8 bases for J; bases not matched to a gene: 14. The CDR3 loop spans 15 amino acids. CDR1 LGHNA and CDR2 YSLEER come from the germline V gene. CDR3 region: CASRRSISDRGGYTF. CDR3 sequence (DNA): TGCGCCAGCAGAAGAAGCATAAGTGACAGGGGAGGCTACACCTTC.

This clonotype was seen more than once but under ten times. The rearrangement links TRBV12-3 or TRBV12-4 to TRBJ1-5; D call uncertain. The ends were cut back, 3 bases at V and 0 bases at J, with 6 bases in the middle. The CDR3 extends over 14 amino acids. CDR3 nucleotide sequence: TGTGCCAGCAGTTTGGGCAATAGCAATCAGCCCCAGCATTTT. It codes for CASSLGNSNQPQHF.

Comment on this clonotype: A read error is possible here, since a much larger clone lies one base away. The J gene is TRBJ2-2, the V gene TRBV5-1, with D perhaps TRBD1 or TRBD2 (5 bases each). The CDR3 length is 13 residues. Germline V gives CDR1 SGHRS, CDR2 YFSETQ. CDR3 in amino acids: CASKTENTGEMFF. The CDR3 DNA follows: TGCGCCAGCAAGACAGAGAACACCGGGGAGATGTTTTTT.

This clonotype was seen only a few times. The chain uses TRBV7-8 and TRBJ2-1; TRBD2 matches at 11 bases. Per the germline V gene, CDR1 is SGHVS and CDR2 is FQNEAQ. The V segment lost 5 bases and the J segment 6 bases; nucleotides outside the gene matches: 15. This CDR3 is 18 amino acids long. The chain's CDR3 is CASSPSRLAGGRSNEQFF. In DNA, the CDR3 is TGTGCCAGCAGCCCTAGTCGGCTAGCGGGGGGCCGTAGCAATGAGCAGTTCTTC.

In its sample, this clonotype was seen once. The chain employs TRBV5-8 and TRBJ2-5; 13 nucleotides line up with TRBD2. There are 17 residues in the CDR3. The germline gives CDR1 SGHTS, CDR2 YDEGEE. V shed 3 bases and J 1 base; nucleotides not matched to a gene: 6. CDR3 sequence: CASSYQLAGGSQETQYF. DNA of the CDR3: TGTGCCAGCAGCTATCAACTAGCGGGGGGGAGCCAAGAGACCCAGTACTTC.

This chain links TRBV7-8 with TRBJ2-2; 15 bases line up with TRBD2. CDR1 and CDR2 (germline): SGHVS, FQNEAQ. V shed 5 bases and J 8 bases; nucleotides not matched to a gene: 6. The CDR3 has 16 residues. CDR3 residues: CASSHGLAGGRGELFF. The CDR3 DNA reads TGTGCCAGCAGCCACGGACTAGCGGGGGGGCGGGGGGAGCTGTTTTTT.

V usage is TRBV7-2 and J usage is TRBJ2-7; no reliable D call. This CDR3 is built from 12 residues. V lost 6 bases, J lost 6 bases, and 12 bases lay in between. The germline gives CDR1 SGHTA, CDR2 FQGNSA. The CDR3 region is CASSFPFSEQYF. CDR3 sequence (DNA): TGTGCCAGCAGTTTCCCGTTTAGCGAGCAGTACTTC. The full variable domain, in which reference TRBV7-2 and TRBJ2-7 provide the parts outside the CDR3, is GAGVSQSPSNKVTEKGKDVELRCDPISGHTALYWYRQSLGQGLEFLIYFQGNSAPDKSGLPSDRFSAERTGGSVSTLTIQRTQQEDSAVYLCASSFPFSEQYFGPGTRLTVT.

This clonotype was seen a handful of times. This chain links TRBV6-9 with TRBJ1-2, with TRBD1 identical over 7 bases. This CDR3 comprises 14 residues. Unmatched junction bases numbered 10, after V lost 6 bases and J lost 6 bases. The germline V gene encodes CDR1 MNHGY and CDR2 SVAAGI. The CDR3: CASRYNGTENGYTF. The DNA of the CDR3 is TGTGCCAGCAGATATAACGGGACAGAGAATGGCTACACCTTC.

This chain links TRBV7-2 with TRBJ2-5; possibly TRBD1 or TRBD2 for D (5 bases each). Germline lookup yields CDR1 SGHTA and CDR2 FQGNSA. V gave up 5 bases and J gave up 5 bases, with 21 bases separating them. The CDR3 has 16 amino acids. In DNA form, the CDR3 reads TGTGCCAGCAGCCCCCGACGGAGGCAGGGTGGGGAGACCCAGTACTTC. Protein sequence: CASSPRRRQGGETQYF.

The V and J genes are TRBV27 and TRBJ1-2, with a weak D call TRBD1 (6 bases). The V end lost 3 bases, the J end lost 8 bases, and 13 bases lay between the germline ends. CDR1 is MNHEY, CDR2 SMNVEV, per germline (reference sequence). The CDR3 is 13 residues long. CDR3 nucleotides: TGTGCCAGCAGTTTGGCCAGGGGTGAGGGCTACACCTTC. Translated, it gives CASSLARGEGYTF.